Each of the 13 T cell receptor beta chains below was sequenced from the same sample in a study of OX40 agonist ivuxolimab in advanced cancers. Libraries were prepared by immunoSEQ multiplex PCR; TCRdb keeps only in-frame clonotypes and omits some of them. The sample has 35,000 to 45,000 clones, 80% to 85% seen once; the top ten hold approximately 9.8%. The sample here was CD4+ or CD8+ T cells sorted from blood, taken in a trial of the OX40 agonist ivuxolimab. The receptors were sampled from an adult with an advanced solid tumor such as melanoma, head and neck, liver or kidney cancer.

In regard to this clone: Different DNA sequences within this sample yield the same CDR3. J is TRBJ2-7 and V is TRBV6-1; D gene uncertain. Germline V gene data show CDR1 as MNHNS and CDR2 as SASEGT. The V end lost 0 bases, the J end lost 3 bases, and 3 bases lay between the germline ends. The CDR3 extends over 12 amino acids. The CDR3 here is CASSEAGYEQYF. CDR3 coding DNA: TGTGCCAGCAGTGAAGCGGGCTACGAGCAGTACTTC.

The V gene is TRBV6-1, the J gene TRBJ1-2; a weak D match, TRBD1 (6 bases). The V end was cut by 7 bases, the J end by 8 bases, with 11 bases between. Germline V gene lookup returns CDR1 MNHNS and CDR2 SASEGT. The CDR3 sequence is 11 residues long. CDR3 DNA sequence: TGTGCCAGCATGGAGACAGGCGGCTACACCTTC. It yields the protein CASMETGGYTF.

The CDR3 nucleotides read TGTGCCAGCAGTGAACCTCGCTTGATTGGCTACGAGCAGTACTTC. As protein: CASSEPRLIGYEQYF. The chain couples TRBV6-1 to TRBJ2-7; D gene ambiguous. From germline, CDR1 is MNHNS and CDR2 SASEGT. The CDR3 loop spans 15 amino acids. V was shortened by 2 bases and J by 3 bases, with 14 bases between the two germline ends.

This sequence joins TRBV19 and TRBJ2-1; TRBD1 matches 7 bases. V was clipped by 6 bases and J by 4 bases; unmatched bases: 6. The CDR3 covers 14 residues. Germline V CDR1 and CDR2: LNHDA, SQIVND (reference sequence). The CDR3 loop is CASSSGQQYNEQFF. CDR3 bases: TGTGCCAGTAGCTCGGGACAGCAGTACAATGAGCAGTTCTTC.

The chain is built from TRBV21-1 and TRBJ2-5; TRBD2, as called in the table, went unchecked against the DNA. TRBV21-1 is a documented pseudogene. The length of the CDR3 is 15 residues. The CDR3 nucleotides are TGTGCCAGCGTAGCAAACCCGGGGGTGGGAGAGACCCAGTACTTC. This sequence encodes CASVANPGVGETQYF.

The V and J genes are TRBV2 and TRBJ1-3, with D hard to call. The CDR3 runs 14 residues. Deletions cut 7 bases from V and 4 bases from J, with 14 bases between. Germline CDR1 SNHLY, CDR2 FYNNEI. CDR3 nucleotides: TGTGCCAGCACCGGTAGTCCATCGGGAAACACCATATATTTT. Its translation: CASTGSPSGNTIYF.

The rearrangement joins TRBV27 to TRBJ1-1; TRBD1 is a possible D gene (6 bases). Germline V gives CDR1 MNHEY, CDR2 SMNVEV (reference sequence). CDR3 length: 15 residues. V lost 7 bases, J lost 5 bases, and 20 bases lay in between. This CDR3 reads CASTKRGGAGTEAFF. DNA for the CDR3: TGTGCCAGCACCAAACGGGGGGGGGCAGGAACTGAAGCTTTCTTT.

The rearrangement links TRBV5-4 to TRBJ2-1; D gene unclear. This CDR3 spans 15 amino acids. Trimming removed 4 bases from V and 6 bases from J, with 17 bases in between. The germline V gene encodes CDR1 SGHNT and CDR2 YYREEE (reference sequence). As DNA, the CDR3 is TGTGCCAGCAGCCTTGGTGGGGAAACCAGCAATGAGCAGTTCTTC. It specifies CASSLGGETSNEQFF. Together with reference TRBV5-4 and TRBJ2-1, the CDR3 gives the full variable domain: ETGVTQSPTHLIKTRGQQVTLRCSSQSGHNTVSWYQQALGQGPQFIFQYYREEENGRGNFPPRFSGLQFPNYSSELNVNALELDDSALYLCASSLGGETSNEQFFGPGTRLTVL.

The chain joins TRBV5-1 to TRBJ2-3; 7 bases match TRBD2. V gave up 5 bases and J gave up 1 base; unmatched junction bases: 10. The CDR3 covers 16 residues. Per the germline V gene, CDR1 is SGHRS and CDR2 is YFSETQ. As DNA, the CDR3 is TGCGCCAGCAGGTCGGGCGGGAGTCCTCGCACAGATACGCAGTATTTT. Protein sequence: CASRSGGSPRTDTQYF.

As for this clone: This sample also contains other DNA sequences that code for the same CDR3. The rearrangement links TRBV11-2 to TRBJ2-3; TRBD2 matches at 16 bases. CDR1 and CDR2 (germline): SGHAT, FQNNGV. The CDR3 loop spans 18 amino acids. V lost 0 bases to trimming and J lost 11 bases; unmatched junction nucleotides: 11. The CDR3 DNA is TGTGCCAGCAGCTTAGAACCGGGACTAGCGGGAGGGGGTCGGGGGCAGTATTTT. Translated: CASSLEPGLAGGGRGQYF.

J is TRBJ1-6 and V is TRBV28, with no clear D. The V gene lost 7 bases and the J gene lost 3 bases, with 16 bases spanning the gap. The germline V gene encodes CDR1 MDHEN and CDR2 SYDVKM. The CDR3 covers 16 residues. The CDR3 sequence: CASIPLLANYNSPLHF. The DNA for the CDR3 is TGTGCCAGCATCCCTCTGTTGGCCAACTATAATTCACCCCTCCACTTT.

The V gene is TRBV28, the J gene TRBJ2-5; D not certain. This CDR3 contains 11 residues. V lost 5 bases and J lost 2, with 3 bases in between. Per the germline V gene, CDR1 is MDHEN and CDR2 is SYDVKM. The CDR3 region has the DNA TGTGCCAGCAGTCCTCAAGAGACCCAGTACTTC. It encodes CASSPQETQYF. The full variable domain, rest sourced from reference TRBV28 and TRBJ2-5, is DVKVTQSSRYLVKRTGEKVFLECVQDMDHENMFWYRQDPGLGLRLIYFSYDVKMKEKGDIPEGYSVSREKKERFSLILESASTNQTSMYLCASSPQETQYFGPGTRLLVL.

The V call is TRBV6-6, the J call TRBJ2-7; 7 nucleotides align to TRBD2. The germline V gene encodes CDR1 MNHNY and CDR2 SVGAGI (reference sequence). CDR3 length equals 15 residues. Germline trimming cut 0 bases from V and 7 bases from J; bases unmatched to any gene: 9. The CDR3 here is CASSYSKRTRGEQYF. CDR3 in DNA: TGTGCCAGCAGTTACTCGAAGCGGACTAGAGGAGAGCAGTACTTC.